What follows are 4 T cell receptor beta chains derived from one specimen sequenced in a study of a mutant IDH1 vaccine in newly diagnosed glioma. These TCRs are of unknown antigen specificity. Stated time point: week 11, during vaccination. Doses of 300 ug of mutant IDH1 20-mer peptide were given with topical imiquimod. The assay was immunoSEQ multiplex PCR, and TCRdb's table has in-frame clones only and misses some. The sample consists of some 54,000 clones, around 90% of them appearing once. The sample in question was PBMCs, obtained from a glioma patient whose treatment included an IDH1 peptide vaccine. These receptors were taken from a man aged 50 to 59 with glioma.

The chain carries TRBV10-1 and TRBJ2-3; the D gene is possibly TRBD2 (6 bases). Trimming took 1 base from V and 1 from J, leaving 9 bases between them. Germline assignment: CDR1 WNHNN and CDR2 SYGVQD (reference sequence). There are 15 residues in the CDR3. CDR3 region: CASSEFRGGTDTQYF. The CDR3 nucleotides are TGCGCCAGCAGTGAGTTTCGCGGGGGCACAGATACGCAGTATTTT.

The chain couples TRBV30 to TRBJ2-7; D ambiguous. Trimming took 2 bases from V and 0 from J, leaving 17 bases between them. CDR3 size: 16 residues. Looked up from germline, CDR1 is GTSNPN and CDR2 is SVGIG (reference sequence). The CDR3 loop reads CAWSPPGGRSSYEQYF. CDR3 DNA: TGTGCCTGGAGTCCACCCGGTGGCAGGAGCTCCTACGAGCAGTACTTC.

V gene TRBV11-2 combines with J gene TRBJ1-2; tentatively, D is TRBD1 (6 bases). Deletions cut 7 bases from V and 4 bases from J, with 16 bases between. The CDR3 contains 14 residues. Per the germline V gene, CDR1 is SGHAT and CDR2 is FQNNGV. This chain's CDR3 is CASTGHHRPYGYTF. CDR3 bases: TGTGCCAGCACGGGACACCATCGGCCCTATGGCTACACCTTC.

This clone is a singleton in its sample. The chain recombines TRBV7-9 with TRBJ1-4; the D is unclear. V shed 6 bases and J shed 0 bases, with 14 bases lying between them. The CDR3 loop spans 16 amino acids. Germline loops: CDR1 SEHNR, CDR2 FQNEAQ (reference sequence). CDR3 sequence (DNA): TGTGCCAGCAGACCCGGCATTGGGCCAACTAATGAAAAACTGTTTTTT. The encoded protein is CASRPGIGPTNEKLFF.